This is a list of T cell receptor beta chains from one sample in a study of early T cells in non-severe SARS-CoV-2 infection. In TCRdb, the 5' RACE reads were re-called with MiXCR into one record per CDR3 protein. Of around 40,000 distinct CDR3 sequences in the sample, 4.5% to 7.5% were seen once. What was sequenced was whole blood. These receptor sequences come from an adult who was a healthcare worker with PCR-confirmed SARS-CoV-2 infection or an uninfected control (not recorded which). Both conserved end residues are part of each CDR3. The order of the fields is D gene, J gene, V gene, clone size, CDR3 protein, CDR3 DNA. D genes are given only for firm matches. Size is stated for part of the rows, as once, few or many counts, or as a class when the clone is expanded.

d_gene: .; j_gene: TRBJ2-5; v_gene: TRBV11-3; abundance: many; CDR3aa: CASSLGGTQETQYF; CDR3nt: TGTGCCAGCAGCTTAGGAGGGACACAAGAGACCCAGTACTTC
d_gene: .; j_gene: TRBJ2-6; v_gene: TRBV27; abundance: .; CDR3aa: CASNCSGANVLTF; CDR3nt: TGTGCCAGCAACTGCTCTGGGGCCAACGTCCTGACTTTC
d_gene: TRBD1; j_gene: TRBJ1-1; v_gene: TRBV18; abundance: many; CDR3aa: CASSPAAGGSAFF; CDR3nt: TGTGCCAGCTCCCCGGCGGCAGGGGGCTCGGCTTTCTTT
d_gene: .; j_gene: TRBJ2-3; v_gene: TRBV11-2; abundance: many; CDR3aa: CASSLGDTQYF; CDR3nt: TGTGCCAGCAGCTTAGGGGACACGCAGTATTTT
d_gene: .; j_gene: TRBJ1-2; v_gene: TRBV10-2; abundance: many; CDR3aa: CASSGQRDYGYTF; CDR3nt: TGCGCCAGCAGTGGGCAGAGAGACTATGGCTACACCTTC
d_gene: TRBD1; j_gene: TRBJ1-1; v_gene: TRBV12-5; abundance: .; CDR3aa: CASGLGQGAAFF; CDR3nt: TGTGCTAGTGGTTTGGGACAGGGGGCAGCTTTCTTT
d_gene: .; j_gene: TRBJ1-4; v_gene: TRBV20-1; abundance: many; CDR3aa: CSAGSVATNEKLFF; CDR3nt: TGCAGTGCTGGCTCCGTAGCAACTAATGAAAAACTGTTTTTT
d_gene: .; j_gene: TRBJ2-1; v_gene: TRBV7-6; abundance: many; CDR3aa: CASSLSPRYNEQFF; CDR3nt: TGTGCCAGCAGCTTATCCCCCCGCTACAATGAGCAGTTCTTC
d_gene: .; j_gene: TRBJ1-2; v_gene: TRBV7-9; abundance: many; CDR3aa: CASSVGTAIYGYTF; CDR3nt: TGTGCCAGCAGCGTAGGGACGGCAATCTATGGCTACACCTTC
d_gene: .; j_gene: TRBJ2-7; v_gene: TRBV7-6; abundance: few; CDR3aa: CASSQIPDGSYEQYF; CDR3nt: TGTGCCAGCAGCCAAATCCCTGACGGCTCCTACGAGCAGTACTTC
d_gene: TRBD1; j_gene: TRBJ2-3; v_gene: TRBV20-1; abundance: many; CDR3aa: CSATPGTDSTDTQYF; CDR3nt: TGCAGTGCTACCCCCGGGACAGACAGCACAGATACGCAGTATTTT
d_gene: .; j_gene: TRBJ1-4; v_gene: TRBV20-1; abundance: many; CDR3aa: CSAEGSGNEKLFF; CDR3nt: TGCAGTGCGGAAGGGTCTGGTAATGAAAAACTGTTTTTT
d_gene: .; j_gene: TRBJ2-3; v_gene: TRBV6-4; abundance: many; CDR3aa: CASSDGPASTDTQYF; CDR3nt: TGTGCCAGCAGTGACGGCCCAGCTAGCACAGATACGCAGTATTTT